This T cell receptor beta chain was obtained from a study of shared clonotypes between healthy human individuals (dated by TCRdb to the early 2020s). Concerning the study at large: The cohort comprised two women and three men aged 18 to 49 years. For each donor, CD4 naive and CD4 memory were each given three plates, CD8 naive was given two plates, and CD8 memory was given one plate. To estimate repertoire size and how much clonotypes are shared between individuals, the study performed deep sequencing of blood TCR repertoires from a few healthy adults. Each donor's leukapheresis produced roughly between roughly 0.9 and 8.9 billion PBMCs. To increase sequencing depth and limit assay-specific biases, different laboratories used diverse techniques to prepare libraries and sequence TCR repertoires. Results the study describes overall, beyond this receptor: Sampling was restricted to blood, and TCR repertoires in tissues likely differ from the TCR repertoires found in blood. When a handful of donors were compared, the shared fraction of clonotypes was around 5.1% for naive CD4, 3.5% to 4% for naive CD8, 2.3% for memory CD4, and about 0.36% for memory CD8. The small number of donors limited the genetic and exposure-history diversity represented. Rarefaction of sorted-subset datasets indicated incomplete sequencing despite the large sequencing depth. Naive subsets generally had larger estimated clonotype richness than memory subsets. Pairwise subsampling indicated that sequencing depth was expected to affect the degree of clonotype sharing among donors. Higher generation probabilities were observed for clonotypes shared by all four sorted-subset donors than for non-shared clonotypes.

Healthy HIV-negative adults with no recently reported acute infections or vaccinations were included as donors. Every donor was a Caucasian adult residing in Nashville, Tennessee, USA. CD4+ T cells were enriched by magnetic negative selection; naive cells were then positively selected on CD45RA, and the negative fraction formed the memory subset. Blood was obtained by leukapheresis, after which PBMCs were separated by Ficoll-Histopaque density gradient centrifugation and cryopreserved in liquid nitrogen vapor phase. Purity and quantity of every magnetically sorted T cell population were checked by analytical flow cytometry. Each sorted fraction had its genomic DNA isolated and then quantified by UV absorbance on a Nanodrop 2000c. Comments on this clone: Its antigen specificity is not known. Base qualities were left out, and no much larger clone turns up one base away.

Using the deep immunoSEQ assay, TCR CDR3 regions were amplified from genomic DNA by multiplex PCR. Extracted genomic DNA from each cell subset was spread evenly across all wells of several immunoSEQ 96-well plates, with each plate serving as a replicate. For sorted subsets, 150 to 250 ng genomic DNA, equal to 30,000 or so T cell genomes, was loaded into each replicate PCR. Purified libraries were measured with a Qubit 3.0 fluorometer, size-checked on a Bioanalyzer 2100, and measured again with the KAPA Library Quantification kit. A separate single-read 150-cycle Illumina NextSeq 550 flow cell was used to sequence each immunoSEQ 96-well plate. The study's own analysis went as follows. Because only junctional sequences without quality scores were contained in the immunoSEQ output, filtering matching that applied to full-length reads could not be performed. To assign V/J genes and CDR3, sequences were annotated using PyIR, a Python wrapper for IgBLAST v1.9, with IMGT germline references. Reads with weak V/J assignments (E-value above 1e-6), missing CDR3, stop codons, out-of-frame junctions, or ambiguous translated residues were removed. A V3J clonotype was defined by an identical inferred V gene, J gene, and CDR3 amino acid sequence. Percentage overlap between repertoires was calculated by dividing the number of shared unique clonotypes by the size of the smaller repertoire. Repertoire richness was assessed with RTK rarefaction, the Chao1 estimator, and Recon v2.1 estimates of unobserved clonotypes. Generation probabilities were computed with OLGA for all TCRbeta clonotypes obtained by the gDNA method from several donors. Here the immuneACCESS table is served through TCRdb, limited to in-frame sequences with V and J called. Missing clones are a known gap in these copies; in checked studies unresolved V genes cover under half, and the rest lacks a known reason. V, J and clone size are taken as reported in that table, and D and trimming were inferred from the DNA itself. This sample gives some 2.1 million clones in total; roughly 94% of them show up just once. 0.1% to 0.15% of the sample is held by the ten biggest clonotypes.

Looking up the germline V gene yields CDR1 SNHLY and CDR2 FYNNEI. Trimming accounts for 6 bases at V and 3 bases at J, while the number of junction bases matched to no gene is 4. The CDR3 runs 14 residues from the cysteine to the phenylalanine. Only the CDR3 DNA stays, 42 bases, in frame from base 1. Sample: naive CD4+ T cells sorted from blood. Per the publication, the cell subset or site label means: CD45RA+ positively selected. The source of this sequence is a man aged 18 to 30 in good health. Here the chain combines TRBV2 and TRBJ1-2; 10 bases in between match TRBD1. For the CDR3, the sequence is CASSSDRGDYGYTF. The DNA sequence is given as TGTGCCAGCAGCTCGGACAGGGGGGACTATGGCTACACCTTC. The variable domain in full, with residues beyond the CDR3 obtained from the reference TRBV2 and TRBJ1-2 genes, is EPEVTQTPSHQVTQMGQEVILRCVPISNHLYFYWYRQILGQKVEFLVSFYNNEISEKSEIFDDQFSVERPDGSNFTLKIRSTKLEDSAMYFCASSSDRGDYGYTFGSGTRLTVV.